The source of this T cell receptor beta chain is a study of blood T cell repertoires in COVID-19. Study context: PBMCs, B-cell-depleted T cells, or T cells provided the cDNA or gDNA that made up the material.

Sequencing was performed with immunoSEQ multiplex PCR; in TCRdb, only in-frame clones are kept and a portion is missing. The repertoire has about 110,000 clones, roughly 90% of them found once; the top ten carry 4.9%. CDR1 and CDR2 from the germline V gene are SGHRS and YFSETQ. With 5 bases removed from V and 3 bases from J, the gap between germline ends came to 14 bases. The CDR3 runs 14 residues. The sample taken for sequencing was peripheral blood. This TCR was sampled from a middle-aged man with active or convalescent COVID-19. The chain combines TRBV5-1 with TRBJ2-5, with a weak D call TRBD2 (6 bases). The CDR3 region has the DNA TGCGCCAGCAGAGACGGGAGATCTGAAGAGACCCAGTACTTC. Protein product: CASRDGRSEETQYF. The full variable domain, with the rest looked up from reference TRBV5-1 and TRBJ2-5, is KAGVTQTPRYLIKTRGQQVTLSCSPISGHRSVSWYQQTPGQGLQFLFEYFSETQRNKGNFPGRFSGRQFSNSRSEMNVSTLELGDSALYLCASRDGRSEETQYFGPGTRLLVL.